This TCR beta chain stems from a study of graft-versus-host responses after intestinal transplantation. Looking at the study overall: The whole recipient group had anti-thymocyte globulin induction followed by tacrolimus and steroids for around 3 years.

Generated by immunoSEQ multiplex PCR, the TCRdb table keeps only in-frame clones and is missing some. The table has 80,000 to 90,000 clones, roughly 90% seen once; the top ten hold around 0.1%. Germline CDR1 and CDR2: MGHRA and YSYEKL. The CDR3 contains 18 residues. Losses at the gene ends were 0 bases for V and 2 bases for J; bases not matched to a gene: 6. As regards this clone: The antigen is unknown.

General study points: Present in recipient marrow, GvH clones included some that appeared first in ileum or blood. Patients with graft-donor T cell macrochimerism had high graft-versus-host to host-versus-graft clonal ratios in allografts.

The input for sequencing was unstimulated CD4+ T cells sorted from spleen or lymph node cells, taken before intestinal transplant. The chain is built from TRBV4-1 and TRBJ2-6, with TRBD1 matching 8 bases. This TCR was recovered from a human donor who received an intestinal transplant. In nucleotides, the CDR3 is TGCGCCAGCAGCCAAGATCACCAGGGGGCAGCTGGGGCCAACGTCCTGACTTTC. This gives the protein CASSQDHQGAAGANVLTF.